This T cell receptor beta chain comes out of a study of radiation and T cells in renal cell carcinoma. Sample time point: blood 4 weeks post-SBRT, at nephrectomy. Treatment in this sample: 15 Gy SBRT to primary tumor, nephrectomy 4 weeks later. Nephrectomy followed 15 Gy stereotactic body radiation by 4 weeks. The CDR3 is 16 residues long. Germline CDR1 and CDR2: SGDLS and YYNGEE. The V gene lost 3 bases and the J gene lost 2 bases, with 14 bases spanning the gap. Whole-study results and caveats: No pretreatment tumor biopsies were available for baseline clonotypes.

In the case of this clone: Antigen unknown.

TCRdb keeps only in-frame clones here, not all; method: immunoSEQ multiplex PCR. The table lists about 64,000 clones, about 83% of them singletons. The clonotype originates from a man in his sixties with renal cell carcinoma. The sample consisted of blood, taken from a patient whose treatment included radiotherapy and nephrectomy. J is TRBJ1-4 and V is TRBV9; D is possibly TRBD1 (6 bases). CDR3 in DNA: TGTGCCAGCAGCGACGACAGGCTAGGGACTAATGAAAAACTGTTTTTT. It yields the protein CASSDDRLGTNEKLFF.